The clone carrying this T cell receptor (beta chain) has more than one count but fewer than ten. Its cognate antigen is unknown. These data belong to a study of T cells in localized non-small cell lung cancer. Findings and caveats of the study: Because only a single region of the tumor was sequenced, heterogeneity remains possible. Adjacent lung exhibited a median of around 60 among the 100 most abundant tumor clones. Of the tissues analyzed, uninvolved adjacent lung showed maximal T cell clonality, greater than tumor.

Using immunoSEQ multiplex PCR, the repertoire was profiled, and TCRdb retains in-frame clones only, with some absent. The table has roughly 2,000 clones, 25% to 30% seen once. The CDR3 extends over 17 amino acids. The ends were cut back, 3 bases at V and 1 base at J, with 19 bases in the middle. Germline assignment: CDR1 SGDLS and CDR2 YYNGEE. The clonotype originates from a male donor older than 55 with stage II lung adenocarcinoma. The sample in question was normal lung tissue next to the tumor, obtained before any cancer treatment. The rearrangement joins TRBV9 to TRBJ1-1; D not certain. The CDR3 DNA reads as TGTGCCAGCAGCGCCCATGATGTCGGGGTTAGGAACACTGAAGCTTTCTTT. It codes for CASSAHDVGVRNTEAFF.